The entry that follows covers one TCR beta chain sequence. The data are from a study of control samples from healthy donors and cancer patients. Using immunoSEQ multiplex PCR, the repertoire was profiled, and TCRdb retains in-frame clones only, with some absent. The table records about 12,000 clones, roughly 95% of them present only once. Per the germline V gene, CDR1 is LNHDA and CDR2 is SQIVND (reference sequence). The CDR3 extends over 14 amino acids. Trimming left V 1 base short and J 6 bases short, with 13 bases between. The rearrangement links TRBV19 to TRBJ2-7; tentative D call: TRBD2 (5 bases). The clonotype was recovered from a man between 65 and 80 years old with head and neck cancer. The sequencing input was PBMCs. This CDR3 reads CASSIGGTGSEQYF. The CDR3 DNA sequence: TGTGCCAGTAGTATAGGAGGTACGGGGAGCGAGCAGTACTTC.